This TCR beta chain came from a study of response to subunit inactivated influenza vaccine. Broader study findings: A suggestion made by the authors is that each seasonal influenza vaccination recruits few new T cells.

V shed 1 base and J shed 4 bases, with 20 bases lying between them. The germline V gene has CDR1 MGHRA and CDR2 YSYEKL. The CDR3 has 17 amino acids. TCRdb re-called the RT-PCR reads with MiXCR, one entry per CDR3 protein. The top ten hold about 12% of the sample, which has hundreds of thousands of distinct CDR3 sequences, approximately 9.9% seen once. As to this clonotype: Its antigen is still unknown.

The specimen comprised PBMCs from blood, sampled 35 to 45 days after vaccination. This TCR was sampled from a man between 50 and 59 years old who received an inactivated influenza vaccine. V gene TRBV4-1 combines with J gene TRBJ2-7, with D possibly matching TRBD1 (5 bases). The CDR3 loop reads CASSQVATVPATYEQYF. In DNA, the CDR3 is TGCGCCAGCAGCCAAGTGGCGACAGTGCCTGCTACATACGAGCAGTACTTC.